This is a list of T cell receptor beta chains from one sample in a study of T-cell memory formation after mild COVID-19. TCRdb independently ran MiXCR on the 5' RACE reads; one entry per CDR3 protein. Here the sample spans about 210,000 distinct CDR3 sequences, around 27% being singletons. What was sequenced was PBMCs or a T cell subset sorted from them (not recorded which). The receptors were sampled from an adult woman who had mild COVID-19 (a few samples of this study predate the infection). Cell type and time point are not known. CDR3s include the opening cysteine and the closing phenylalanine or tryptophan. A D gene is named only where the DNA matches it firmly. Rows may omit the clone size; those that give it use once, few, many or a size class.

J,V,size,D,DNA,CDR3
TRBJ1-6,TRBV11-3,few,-,TGTGCCAGCAGCTTGGCTACGTCTAATTCACCCCTCCACTTT,CASSLATSNSPLHF
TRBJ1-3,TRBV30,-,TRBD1,TGTGCCTGGAGTGACCCGACAGGGAGGGTGGGAGACGCCACCATATATTTT,CAWSDPTGRVGDATIYF
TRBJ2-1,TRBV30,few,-,TGTGCCTGGAGTGCTGCGGGCCACAATGAGCAGTTCTTC,CAWSAAGHNEQFF
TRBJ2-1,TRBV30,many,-,TGTGCCTGGAGTAGCTGGGGGGCTTACAATGAGCAGTTCTTC,CAWSSWGAYNEQFF
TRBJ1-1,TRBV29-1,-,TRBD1,TGCAGCCCTTTTTCACAAACAGGGGGGGGCGCGGACACTGAAGCTTTCTTT,CSPFSQTGGGADTEAFF
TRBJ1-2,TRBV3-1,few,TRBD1,TGTGCCAGCAGCCAAGACGTACAGGGGCCGGACCTCTATGGCTACACCTTC,CASSQDVQGPDLYGYTF
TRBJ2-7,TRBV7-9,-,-,TGTGCCAGCAGCTTAGGGGCTCGCGGGCAGTACTTC,CASSLGARGQYF
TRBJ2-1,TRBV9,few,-,TGTGCCAGCAGCGTAGGTACAATAGGGGTCAATGAGCAGTTCTTC,CASSVGTIGVNEQFF
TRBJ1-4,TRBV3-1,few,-,TGTGCCAGCAGCCAACCACCGAGTGAAAAACTGTTTTTT,CASSQPPSEKLFF
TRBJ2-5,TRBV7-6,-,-,TGTGCCAGCAGCCTCCAGGAACAGCAGACCCAGTACTTC,CASSLQEQQTQYF
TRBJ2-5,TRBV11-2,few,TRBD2,TGTGCCAGCAGCTTATTTCCCGGACTAGCGGGGGGGACGACCCAAGAGACCCAGTACTTC,CASSLFPGLAGGTTQETQYF
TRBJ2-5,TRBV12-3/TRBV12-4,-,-,TGTGCCAGCAGTGTACGGGCCCAAGAGACCCAGTACTTC,CASSVRAQETQYF
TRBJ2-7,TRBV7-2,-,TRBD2,TGTGCCAGCAGCCCTCTAGCGGGAGTGTATTTCGAGCAGTACTTC,CASSPLAGVYFEQYF
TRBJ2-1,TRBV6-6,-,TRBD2,TGTGCCAGCAGTCCACCGACCCGGACTAGCGGGGTTCATGAGCAGTTCTTC,CASSPPTRTSGVHEQFF
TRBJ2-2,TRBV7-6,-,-,TGTGCCAGCAGCTTAATGTTATCCCGCCAGGCCCTCACCGGGGAGCTGTTTTTT,CASSLMLSRQALTGELFF
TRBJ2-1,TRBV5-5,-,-,TGTGCCAGCACCCTTACCAATGAGCAGTTCTTC,CASTLTNEQFF